This TCR beta chain came from a study of OX40 agonist ivuxolimab in advanced cancers. The overall study: With a range of about 20 to 79, age averaged about 58 years, and around 83% were male.

Notes on the study in general: Which antigen the expanded peripheral T cells recognized is unknown. CD8+ T cells showed, on average, more clonal expansion than CD4+ cells.

As regards this clone: Its antigen is as yet unknown.

Using immunoSEQ multiplex PCR, the repertoire was profiled, and TCRdb retains in-frame clones only, with some absent. The sample has fewer than 100,000 clones, about four fifths seen once. Autoimmune disease history or systemic immunosuppression barred patients. Germline trimming cut 6 bases from V and 1 base from J; bases unmatched to any gene: 9. Germline CDR1 and CDR2: MDHEN and SYDVKM. The CDR3 is made up of 16 amino acids. V usage is TRBV28 and J usage is TRBJ1-2; 9 nucleotides match TRBD1. The source of this sequence is an adult with an advanced solid tumor such as melanoma, head and neck, liver or kidney cancer. The sequences come from CD4+ or CD8+ T cells sorted from blood, collected in a trial of the OX40 agonist ivuxolimab. CDR3 residues: CASRRDRAWVNYGYTF. For the CDR3, the DNA is TGTGCCAGCAGACGGGACAGGGCCTGGGTTAACTATGGCTACACCTTC.